Listed below are T cell receptor beta chains from one sample, sequenced in a study of blood T cell repertoires in COVID-19. Repertoires were generated with immunoSEQ multiplex PCR, while TCRdb's copy carries only in-frame clones and drops some. This table holds around 300,000 clones, approximately 86% found once. What was sequenced was peripheral blood. Every receptor here comes from a woman in her 70s with COVID-19, enrolled during active disease. Both conserved end residues are part of each CDR3. Each record gives: V gene, clone size, D gene, J gene, CDR3 protein, CDR3 DNA. The D gene is left open where the match is weak. Size values are once, few and many counts, or a class for expanded clones, and some rows have none.

>TRBV20-1|-|-|TRBJ2-7
CSASDPNGSYEQYF
TGCAGTGCTAGTGACCCCAACGGCTCCTACGAGCAGTACTTC
>TRBV7-9|-|-|TRBJ1-2
CASSSARGGYTF
TGTGCCAGCAGCTCAGCCAGGGGTGGCTACACCTTC
>TRBV3-1/TRBV3-2|-|TRBD2|TRBJ2-1
CASSHPRVGGEQFF
TGTGCCAGCAGCCACCCCAGGGTGGGAGGGGAGCAGTTCTTC
>TRBV9|-|TRBD2|TRBJ2-3
CASSVAVQRGGIDTQYF
TGTGCCAGCAGCGTAGCTGTCCAGCGGGGGGGAATAGATACGCAGTATTTT
>TRBV19|-|-|TRBJ2-4
CASAGAAKNIQYF
TGTGCCAGTGCGGGGGCCGCCAAAAACATTCAGTACTTC
>TRBV9|once|-|TRBJ2-7
CASSVGAGISYEQYF
TGTGCCAGCAGCGTAGGGGCCGGAATTTCCTACGAGCAGTACTTC
>TRBV19|-|-|TRBJ1-1
CASTSVRESNTEAFF
TGTGCCAGTACCTCCGTCCGGGAGTCAAACACTGAAGCTTTCTTT
>TRBV4-1|-|TRBD1|TRBJ2-7
CASSQTQGAYEQYF
TGCGCCAGCAGCCAAACGCAGGGGGCCTACGAGCAGTACTTC
>TRBV29-1|-|TRBD2|TRBJ2-2
CSVDAASGGTGRSGELFF
TGCAGCGTTGATGCGGCTAGCGGGGGGACCGGGCGGTCCGGGGAGCTGTTTTTT
>TRBV27|-|TRBD1|TRBJ2-7
CASSLWTGYHEQYF
TGTGCCAGCAGTCTCTGGACAGGGTACCACGAGCAGTACTTC
>TRBV11-2|-|-|TRBJ2-1
CASSSLRGGLWNEQFF
TGTGCCAGCAGCTCCCTCCGCGGGGGCCTTTGGAATGAGCAGTTCTTC
>TRBV7-9|-|-|TRBJ1-1
CASSLVHRPEAFF
TGTGCCAGCAGCTTAGTTCACAGGCCTGAAGCTTTCTTT
>TRBV13|-|TRBD1|TRBJ2-1
CASSPGGQGTDEQFF
TGTGCCAGCAGCCCCGGGGGACAGGGAACTGATGAGCAGTTCTTC
>TRBV6-5|-|TRBD1|TRBJ1-4
CASRRGLGEKLFF
TGTGCCAGCAGAAGGGGGCTCGGGGAAAAACTGTTTTTT
>TRBV5-1|-|-|TRBJ1-1
CASSMQGSYQAFF
TGCGCCAGCAGCATGCAGGGATCTTACCAAGCTTTCTTT
>TRBV5-8|many|-|TRBJ1-6
CASSLGGGVNSPLHF
TGTGCCAGCAGCTTGGGAGGGGGAGTAAATTCACCCCTCCACTTT
>TRBV2|-|TRBD2|TRBJ2-5
CASSGRLAGGRETQYF
TGTGCCAGCAGTGGCCGACTAGCGGGGGGACGGGAGACCCAGTACTTC